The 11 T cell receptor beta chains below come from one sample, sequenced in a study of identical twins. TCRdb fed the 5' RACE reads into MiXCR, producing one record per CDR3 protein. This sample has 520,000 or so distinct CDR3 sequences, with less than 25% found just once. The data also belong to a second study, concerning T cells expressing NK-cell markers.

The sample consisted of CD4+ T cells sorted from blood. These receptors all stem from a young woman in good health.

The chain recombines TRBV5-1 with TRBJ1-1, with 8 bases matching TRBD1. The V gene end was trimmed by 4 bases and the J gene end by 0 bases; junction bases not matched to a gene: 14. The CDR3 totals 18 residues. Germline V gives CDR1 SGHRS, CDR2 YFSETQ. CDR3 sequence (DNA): TGCGCCAGCAGCCGAGGGACAGGAGAGGGAATCATGAACACTGAAGCTTTCTTT. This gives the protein CASSRGTGEGIMNTEAFF. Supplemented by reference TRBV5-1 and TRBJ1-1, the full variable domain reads KAGVTQTPRYLIKTRGQQVTLSCSPISGHRSVSWYQQTPGQGLQFLFEYFSETQRNKGNFPGRFSGRQFSNSRSEMNVSTLELGDSALYLCASSRGTGEGIMNTEAFFGQGTRLTVV.

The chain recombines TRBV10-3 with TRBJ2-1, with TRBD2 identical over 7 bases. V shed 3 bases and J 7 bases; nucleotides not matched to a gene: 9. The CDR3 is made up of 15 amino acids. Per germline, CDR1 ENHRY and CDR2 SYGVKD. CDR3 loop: CAISDQRDSRNEQFF. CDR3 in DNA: TGTGCCATCAGTGACCAGCGGGATAGTAGAAATGAGCAGTTCTTC.

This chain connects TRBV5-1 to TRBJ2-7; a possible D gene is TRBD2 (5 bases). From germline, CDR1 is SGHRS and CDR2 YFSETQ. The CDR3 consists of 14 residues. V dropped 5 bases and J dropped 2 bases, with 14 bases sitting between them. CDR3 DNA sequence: TGCGCCAGCAGGTGGTCCCGAGGGCCCTACGAGCAGTACTTC. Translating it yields CASRWSRGPYEQYF.

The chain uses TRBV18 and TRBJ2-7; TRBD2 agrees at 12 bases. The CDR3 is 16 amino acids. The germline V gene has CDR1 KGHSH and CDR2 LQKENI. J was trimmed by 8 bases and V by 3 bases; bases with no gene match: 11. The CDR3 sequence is CASSPQNRGLAGQQYF. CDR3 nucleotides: TGTGCCAGCTCACCGCAGAATCGGGGACTAGCGGGCCAGCAGTACTTC.

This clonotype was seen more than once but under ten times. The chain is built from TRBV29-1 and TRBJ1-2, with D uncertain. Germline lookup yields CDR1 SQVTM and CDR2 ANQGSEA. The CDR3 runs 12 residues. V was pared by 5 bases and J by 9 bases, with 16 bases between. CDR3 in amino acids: CSVNTDAMRYTF. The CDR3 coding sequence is TGCAGCGTTAACACGGACGCTATGCGCTACACCTTC.

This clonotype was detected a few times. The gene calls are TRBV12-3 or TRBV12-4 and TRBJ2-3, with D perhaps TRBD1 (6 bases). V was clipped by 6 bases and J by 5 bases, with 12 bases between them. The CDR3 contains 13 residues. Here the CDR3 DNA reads TGTGCCAGCAGGGGGGACAACCTAGATACGCAGTATTTT. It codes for CASRGDNLDTQYF.

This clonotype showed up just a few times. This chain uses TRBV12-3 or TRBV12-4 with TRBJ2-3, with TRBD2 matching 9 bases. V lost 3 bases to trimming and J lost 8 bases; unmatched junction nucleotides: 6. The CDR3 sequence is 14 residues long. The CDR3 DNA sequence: TGTGCCAGCAGTTTCGGGACTAGCAGGGGTACGCAGTATTTT. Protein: CASSFGTSRGTQYF.

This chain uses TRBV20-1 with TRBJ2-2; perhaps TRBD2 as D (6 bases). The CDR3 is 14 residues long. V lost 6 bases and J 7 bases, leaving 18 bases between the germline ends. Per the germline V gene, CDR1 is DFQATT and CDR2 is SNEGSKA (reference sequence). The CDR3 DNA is TGCAGTGCCCGAACTGGGGGGAGTGGCGGGGAGCTGTTTTTT. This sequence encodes CSARTGGSGGELFF.

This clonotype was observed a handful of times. Here the CDR3 reads CASSLWTVEAFF. The CDR3 nucleotides are TGTGCCAGCAGTTTATGGACGGTTGAAGCTTTCTTT. The rearrangement uses TRBV12-3 or TRBV12-4 and TRBJ1-1; no definite D call. CDR3 length equals 12 residues. V lost 2 bases and J 7 bases, leaving 8 bases between the germline ends.

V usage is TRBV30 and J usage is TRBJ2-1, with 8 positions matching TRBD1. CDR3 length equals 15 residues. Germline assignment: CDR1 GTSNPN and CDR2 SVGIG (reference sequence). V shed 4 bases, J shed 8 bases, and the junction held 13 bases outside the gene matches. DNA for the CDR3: TGTGCCTGGAAGTCACCGGGTCAGGGGGCCCATGAGCAGTTCTTC. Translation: CAWKSPGQGAHEQFF.

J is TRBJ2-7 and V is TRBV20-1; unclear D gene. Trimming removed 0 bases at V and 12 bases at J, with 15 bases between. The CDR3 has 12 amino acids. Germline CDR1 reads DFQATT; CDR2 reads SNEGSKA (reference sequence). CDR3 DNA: TGCAGTGCTAGAGACCCAGGACGGGTCCCGTACTTC. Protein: CSARDPGRVPYF.